This is a list of T cell receptor beta chains from one sample in a study of spatial heterogeneity in lung cancer. TCRdb reanalysed the 5' RACE reads using MiXCR and keeps one entry per CDR3 protein. The data contain roughly 60,000 distinct CDR3 sequences, about 8% of them singletons. Source: PBMCs, taken at surgery. All receptors derive from a female donor with early-stage non-small cell lung cancer. Both conserved end residues are part of each CDR3. D genes are given only for firm matches. Size values are once, few and many counts, or a class for expanded clones, and some rows have none.

D: NA; size: many; J: TRBJ2-3; V: TRBV7-2; CDR3: CASSLARAGGGTDTQYF; DNA: TGTGCCAGCAGCTTAGCGCGGGCAGGAGGTGGCACAGATACGCAGTATTTT
D: NA; size: many; J: TRBJ1-5; V: TRBV6-1; CDR3: CASSDLQRGGNQPQHF; DNA: TGTGCCAGCAGTGATCTCCAGAGAGGGGGCAATCAGCCCCAGCATTTT
D: TRBD2; size: few; J: TRBJ2-1; V: TRBV7-7; CDR3: CATAPGTIGEQFF; DNA: TGTGCTACTGCTCCCGGGACTATTGGTGAGCAGTTCTTC
D: TRBD1; size: many; J: TRBJ2-1; V: TRBV12-3/TRBV12-4; CDR3: CASSPGQGREQFF; DNA: TGTGCCAGCAGTCCGGGACAGGGGAGGGAGCAGTTCTTC
D: NA; size: once; J: TRBJ2-3; V: TRBV5-1; CDR3: CASSIPGTDMQYF; DNA: TGCGCCAGCAGCATACCAGGAACAGATATGCAGTATTTT
D: NA; size: many; J: TRBJ2-1; V: TRBV20-1; CDR3: CSALRGAHNEQFF; DNA: TGCAGTGCTCTTAGGGGGGCACACAATGAGCAGTTCTTC
D: TRBD1; size: many; J: TRBJ2-2; V: TRBV15; CDR3: CATSRDRRRTGDTGELFF; DNA: TGTGCCACCAGCAGAGATAGAAGAAGGACAGGGGACACCGGGGAGCTGTTTTTT
D: NA; size: NA; J: TRBJ1-5; V: TRBV6-6; CDR3: CASSYSLEGGPQHF; DNA: TGTGCCAGCAGTTACTCACTGGAGGGGGGGCCCCAGCATTTT
D: NA; size: few; J: TRBJ1-6; V: TRBV28; CDR3: CASRPPWTGDNSPLHF; DNA: TGTGCCAGCAGGCCCCCATGGACGGGAGATAATTCACCCCTCCACTTT
D: TRBD1; size: many; J: TRBJ1-4; V: TRBV28; CDR3: CASSTLTGALLSTNEKLFF; DNA: TGTGCCAGCAGTACGCTGACAGGGGCCTTACTCTCAACTAATGAAAAACTGTTTTTT
D: TRBD1; size: many; J: TRBJ2-5; V: TRBV11-2; CDR3: CASSLEGQGGETQYF; DNA: TGTGCCAGCAGCTTAGAGGGACAGGGAGGAGAGACCCAGTACTTC
D: NA; size: NA; J: TRBJ1-4; V: TRBV12-3/TRBV12-4; CDR3: CASSSLGATNEKLFF; DNA: TGTGCCAGCAGCTCTCTGGGGGCAACTAATGAAAAACTGTTTTTT
D: NA; size: NA; J: TRBJ2-3; V: TRBV7-6; CDR3: CASSSPPGSGTDTQYF; DNA: TGTGCCAGCAGCTCCCCGCCGGGGTCGGGCACAGATACGCAGTATTTT
D: NA; size: NA; J: TRBJ1-4; V: TRBV5-5; CDR3: CASSGSEGEKLFF; DNA: TGTGCCAGCAGCGGCTCCGAGGGAGAAAAACTGTTTTTT
D: NA; size: NA; J: TRBJ1-6; V: TRBV12-3/TRBV12-4; CDR3: CASRPGQDNSPLHF; DNA: TGTGCCAGCAGGCCGGGACAAGATAATTCACCCCTCCACTTT
D: TRBD1; size: many; J: TRBJ2-7; V: TRBV7-9; CDR3: CASSLGDSSYEQYF; DNA: TGTGCCAGCAGCTTAGGGGACAGTTCCTACGAGCAGTACTTC
D: TRBD2; size: many; J: TRBJ2-5; V: TRBV7-2; CDR3: CASSWGGGETQYF; DNA: TGTGCCAGCAGCTGGGGCGGGGGGGAGACCCAGTACTTC
D: NA; size: few; J: TRBJ1-3; V: TRBV7-9; CDR3: CATSGGAAGNTIYF; DNA: TGTGCCACCTCGGGGGGTGCAGCTGGAAACACCATATATTTT
D: NA; size: many; J: TRBJ1-6; V: TRBV5-1; CDR3: CASSLGGVYDNSPLHF; DNA: TGCGCCAGCAGCTTGGGAGGGGTCTACGATAATTCACCCCTCCACTTT
D: TRBD1; size: medium-sized; J: TRBJ1-1; V: TRBV28; CDR3: CASSPPGTGITFNMNTEAFF; DNA: TGTGCCAGCAGTCCTCCCGGGACAGGGATAACTTTCAACATGAACACTGAAGCTTTCTTT
D: NA; size: few; J: TRBJ1-4; V: TRBV2; CDR3: CASSQQGANEKLFF; DNA: TGTGCCAGCAGTCAACAGGGTGCTAATGAAAAACTGTTTTTT
D: NA; size: NA; J: TRBJ2-3; V: TRBV5-1; CDR3: CASSQLGVESDTQYF; DNA: TGCGCCAGCAGCCAGTTGGGAGTCGAATCAGATACGCAGTATTTT
D: NA; size: few; J: TRBJ2-2; V: TRBV30; CDR3: CAWSRTVTGELFF; DNA: TGTGCCTGGAGTAGGACGGTCACCGGGGAGCTGTTTTTT
D: TRBD1; size: NA; J: TRBJ1-4; V: TRBV14; CDR3: CASSQRLTGTNEKLFF; DNA: TGTGCCAGCAGCCAACGCCTGACAGGGACTAATGAAAAACTGTTTTTT
D: NA; size: many; J: TRBJ2-1; V: TRBV7-9; CDR3: CASSFTASYNEQFF; DNA: TGTGCCAGCAGCTTCACAGCGTCCTACAATGAGCAGTTCTTC
D: NA; size: NA; J: TRBJ1-6; V: TRBV5-1; CDR3: CASSATGRSSYNSPLHF; DNA: TGCGCCAGCAGCGCCACAGGCCGCAGCTCCTATAATTCACCCCTCCACTTT
D: NA; size: many; J: TRBJ1-4; V: TRBV19; CDR3: CASSIPGLNEKLFF; DNA: TGTGCCAGTAGTATCCCGGGACTGAATGAAAAACTGTTTTTT
D: NA; size: medium-sized; J: TRBJ2-2; V: TRBV5-6; CDR3: CASSLGGTNTGELFF; DNA: TGTGCCAGCAGCCTAGGGGGAACCAACACCGGGGAGCTGTTTTTT
D: TRBD2; size: few; J: TRBJ2-3; V: TRBV5-1; CDR3: CASSPSGGAGADTQYF; DNA: TGCGCCAGCAGCCCTAGCGGGGGGGCCGGGGCAGATACGCAGTATTTT